This TCR beta chain originates from a study of Ad26.COV2.S vaccination and SARS-CoV-2 variants. Repertoires were generated with immunoSEQ multiplex PCR, while TCRdb's copy carries only in-frame clones and drops some. The sample has fewer than 500,000 clones, 90% seen once. Documented treatment: some 19 received Ad26.COV2.S at low or high dose, single or two shots; roughly five received placebo; per-sample allocation not given. At day 63 after the first vaccine or placebo injection, samples were drawn. The V end lost 3 bases, the J end lost 6 bases, and 11 bases lay between the germline ends. Germline CDR1 KGHSH, CDR2 LQKENI. This CDR3 contains 14 residues.

This TCR came from a person aged 18 to 59 who received the Ad26.COV2.S COVID-19 vaccine or a placebo. The V call is TRBV18, the J call TRBJ2-2; TRBD1 is a possible D gene (5 bases). Sequencing was performed on peripheral blood, taken in a trial of Ad26.COV2.S vaccine versus placebo. The CDR3 region is CASSPIGVPGELFF. The CDR3 bases are TGTGCCAGCTCACCTATAGGGGTCCCCGGGGAGCTGTTTTTT.